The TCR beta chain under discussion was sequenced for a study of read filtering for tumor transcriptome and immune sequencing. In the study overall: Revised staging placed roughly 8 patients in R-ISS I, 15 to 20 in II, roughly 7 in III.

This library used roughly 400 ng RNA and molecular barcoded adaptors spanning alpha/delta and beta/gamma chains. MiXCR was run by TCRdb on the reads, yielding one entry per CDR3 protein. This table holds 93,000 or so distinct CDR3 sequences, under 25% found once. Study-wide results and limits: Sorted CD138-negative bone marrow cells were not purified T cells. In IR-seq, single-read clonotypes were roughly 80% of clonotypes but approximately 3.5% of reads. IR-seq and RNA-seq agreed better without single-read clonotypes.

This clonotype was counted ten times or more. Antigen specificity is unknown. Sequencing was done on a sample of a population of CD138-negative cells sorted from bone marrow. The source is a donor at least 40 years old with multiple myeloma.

The CDR3 DNA reads as TGTGCCAGCAGCTCCCGGGACAGGGAGGTAATCGAAAAACTGTTTTTT. It is translated as CASSSRDREVIEKLFF. The chain joins TRBV7-9 to TRBJ1-4; 9 bases map to TRBD1. Trimming took 4 bases from V and 8 from J; bases not matched to a gene: 11. CDR3 length equals 16 residues. Per germline, CDR1 SEHNR and CDR2 FQNEAQ (reference sequence).